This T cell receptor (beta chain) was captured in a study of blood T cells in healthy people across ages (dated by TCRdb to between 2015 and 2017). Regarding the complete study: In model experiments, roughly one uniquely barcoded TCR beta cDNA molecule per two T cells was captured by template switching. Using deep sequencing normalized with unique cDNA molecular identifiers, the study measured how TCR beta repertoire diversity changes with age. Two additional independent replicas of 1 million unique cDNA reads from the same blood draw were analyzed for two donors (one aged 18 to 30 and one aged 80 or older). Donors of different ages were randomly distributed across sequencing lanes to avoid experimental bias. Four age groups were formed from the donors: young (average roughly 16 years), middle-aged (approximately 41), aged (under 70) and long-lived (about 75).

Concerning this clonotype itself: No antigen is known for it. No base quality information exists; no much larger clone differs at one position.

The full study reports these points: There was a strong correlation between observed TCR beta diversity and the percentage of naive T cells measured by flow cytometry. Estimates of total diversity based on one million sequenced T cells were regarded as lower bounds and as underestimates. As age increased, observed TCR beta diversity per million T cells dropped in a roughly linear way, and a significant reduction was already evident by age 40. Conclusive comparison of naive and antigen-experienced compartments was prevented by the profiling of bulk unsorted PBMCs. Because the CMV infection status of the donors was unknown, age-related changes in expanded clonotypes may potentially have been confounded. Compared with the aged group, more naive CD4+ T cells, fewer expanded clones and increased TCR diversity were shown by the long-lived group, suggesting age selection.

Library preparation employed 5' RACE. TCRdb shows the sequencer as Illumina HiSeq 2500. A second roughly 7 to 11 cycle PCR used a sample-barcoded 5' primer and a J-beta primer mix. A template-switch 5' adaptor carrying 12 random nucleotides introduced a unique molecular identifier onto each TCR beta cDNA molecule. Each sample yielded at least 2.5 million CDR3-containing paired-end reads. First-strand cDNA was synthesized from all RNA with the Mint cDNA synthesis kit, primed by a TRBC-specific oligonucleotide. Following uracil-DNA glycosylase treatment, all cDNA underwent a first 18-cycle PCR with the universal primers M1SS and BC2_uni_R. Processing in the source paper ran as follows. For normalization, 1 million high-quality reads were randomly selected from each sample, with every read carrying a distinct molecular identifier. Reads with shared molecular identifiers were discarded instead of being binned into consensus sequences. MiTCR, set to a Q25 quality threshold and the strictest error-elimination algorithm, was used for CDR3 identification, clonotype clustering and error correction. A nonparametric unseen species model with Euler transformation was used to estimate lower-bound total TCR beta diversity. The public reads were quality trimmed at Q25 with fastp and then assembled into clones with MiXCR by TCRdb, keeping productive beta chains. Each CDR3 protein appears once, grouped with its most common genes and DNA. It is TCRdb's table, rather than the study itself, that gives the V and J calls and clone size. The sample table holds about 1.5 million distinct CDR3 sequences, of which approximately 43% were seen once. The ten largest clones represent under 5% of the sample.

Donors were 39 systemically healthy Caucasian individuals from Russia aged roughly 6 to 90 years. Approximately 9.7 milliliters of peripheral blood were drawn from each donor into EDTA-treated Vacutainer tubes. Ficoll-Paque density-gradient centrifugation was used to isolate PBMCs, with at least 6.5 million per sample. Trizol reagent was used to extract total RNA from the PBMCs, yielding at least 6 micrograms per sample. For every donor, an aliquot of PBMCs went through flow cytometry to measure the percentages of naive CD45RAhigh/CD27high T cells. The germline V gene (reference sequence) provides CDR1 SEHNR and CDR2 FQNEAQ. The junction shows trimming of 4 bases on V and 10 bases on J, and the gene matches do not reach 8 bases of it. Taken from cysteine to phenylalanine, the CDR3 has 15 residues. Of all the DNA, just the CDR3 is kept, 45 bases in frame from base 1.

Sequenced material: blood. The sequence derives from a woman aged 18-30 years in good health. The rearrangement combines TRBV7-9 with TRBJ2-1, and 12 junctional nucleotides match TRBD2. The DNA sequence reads TGTGCCAGCAGCTCCGGACTAGCGGGGTTCTCGGAGCAGTTCTTC. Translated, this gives CASSSGLAGFSEQFF. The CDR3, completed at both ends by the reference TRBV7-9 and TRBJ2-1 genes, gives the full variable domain DTGVSQNPRHKITKRGQNVTFRCDPISEHNRLYWYRQTLGQGPEFLTYFQNEAQLEKSRLLSDRFSAERPKGSFSTLEIQRTEQGDSAMYLCASSSGLAGFSEQFFGPGTRLTVL.